A selection of T cell receptor beta chains follows, all from one sample in a study of blood T cell repertoires in COVID-19. Here immunoSEQ multiplex PCR was the method, and the copy in TCRdb shows in-frame clones only, minus some. The sample has approximately 200,000 clones, around nine tenths seen once. Input material: peripheral blood. The receptors originated from a man aged 55 to 70 who had recovered from COVID-19. The conserved cysteine and the conserved F or W are not part of the CDR3 here. The order of the fields is V gene, J gene, CDR3 protein.

TRBV7-3	TRBJ2-1	ASSQSGTSSYNEQF
TRBV2	TRBJ2-2	ASKFASQGAGELF
TRBV5-1	TRBJ1-6	ASTPMGGFNSPLH
TRBV12-3/TRBV12-4	TRBJ1-4	ASSFIEKLF
TRBV5-1	TRBJ1-1	ASSSRTGELNTEAF
TRBV28	TRBJ1-1	ASSAPPGIEAF
TRBV24-1	TRBJ2-3	ATSEGGGADTQY
TRBV5-6	TRBJ2-7	ASSWTGYEQY
TRBV28	TRBJ1-1	ASSLWGQGRRNTEAF
TRBV4-1	TRBJ2-7	ASSRGLAGSYEQY
TRBV29-1	TRBJ2-3	SVNAGQGFTDTQY
TRBV19	TRBJ1-4	ASSIERLRGRNEKLF
TRBV6-5	TRBJ1-6	ASSYSRTGYNSPLH
TRBV6-5	TRBJ1-1	ASRGGGKSTEAF
TRBV7-3	TRBJ2-7	ASSPGNEQY
TRBV28	TRBJ1-6	ASSNIRALKTLH
TRBV19	TRBJ1-5	ASSIGDSLNQPQH
TRBV24-1	TRBJ2-7	ATARGGENYEQY
TRBV10-3	TRBJ1-6	AISESTRGNSPLH
TRBV11-2	TRBJ2-3	ASSLKGAWDTQY
TRBV7-7	TRBJ2-7	ASSPASGGYEQY
TRBV28	TRBJ1-5	ASKLGGPQPQH
TRBV9	TRBJ1-5	ASSVGVNQPQH
TRBV10-3	TRBJ1-2	AISEGAGANYGYT
TRBV18	TRBJ1-2	ASSPPATGASPYGYT
TRBV19	TRBJ2-1	ASRIDRSPIGEQF
TRBV5-1	TRBJ2-3	ASSYSNRDRGGTDTQY
TRBV7-3	TRBJ2-1	ASSLNGQRYNEQF